What follows is one T cell receptor beta chain and its context. Its cognate antigen is unknown. This specimen includes other DNA sequences encoding the same CDR3. These data belong to a study of radiotherapy plus CTLA-4 blockade in lung cancer. Looking at the study overall: Of all patients, approximately 17% responded objectively and 31% showed disease control. Study-level results: Following radiotherapy plus ipilimumab, tumor-derived TCR clones expanded in the blood. Together with interferon-beta, which increased in serum after radiation, early dynamic changes in blood T cell clones were reportedly the best predictors of response.

Profiled with immunoSEQ multiplex PCR; TCRdb holds only in-frame clones, not every one. The repertoire holds about 97,000 clones, with approximately 75% as singletons. The germline V gene encodes CDR1 SNHLY and CDR2 FYNNEI. Between the trimmed V and J ends, which lost 4 bases and 7 bases, there was a span of 10 bases. The CDR3 spans 12 residues. Focal radiation with ipilimumab CTLA-4 blockade was given to patients with chemo-refractory metastatic non-small-cell lung cancer. The sample consisted of peripheral blood, taken from a patient treated with radiotherapy plus ipilimumab. The sequence was obtained from a human donor with non-small cell lung cancer who had a partial response to radiotherapy plus ipilimumab. Some clones in this sample may be carry-over from other donors' samples. This chain joins TRBV2 and TRBJ2-5; the D gene is possibly TRBD2 (6 bases). The CDR3 nucleotides read TGTGCCAGCAGTGCTTCCGGGGGGACCCAGTACTTC. Residues: CASSASGGTQYF.